Listed here are 6 T cell receptor beta chains from one sample, sequenced in a study of cytomegalovirus exposure and HLA in healthy donors. With 60 Vbeta and 13 Jbeta primers, the PCR was carried out. Profiled with immunoSEQ multiplex PCR; TCRdb holds only in-frame clones, not every one. The sample has about 150,000 clones, roughly 74% seen once; the top ten hold around 10%. The specimen sequenced was PBMCs. The receptors originated from a man younger than 30 in good health and CMV-seropositive.

This clone was detected ten times or more. The rearrangement links TRBV7-9 to TRBJ1-2; D is uncertain. The CDR3 contains 14 residues. Germline V gene data show CDR1 as SEHNR and CDR2 as FQNEAQ (reference sequence). The V and J ends lost 5 bases and 7 bases respectively, with 17 bases between them. This chain's CDR3 is CASSALGGSSGYTF. The CDR3 region has the DNA TGTGCCAGCAGCGCCCTAGGAGGTTCGAGTGGCTACACCTTC.

The sample holds a few counts of this clone. The J gene is TRBJ1-3, the V gene TRBV28, with 8 bases matching TRBD1. The CDR3 covers 17 residues. V shed 2 bases, J shed 0 bases, and the junction held 6 bases outside the gene matches. Germline V CDR1 and CDR2: MDHEN, SYDVKM. The CDR3: CASSLVAGGLSGNTIYF. The CDR3 bases are TGTGCCAGCAGTTTAGTGGCAGGGGGCCTCTCTGGAAACACCATATATTTT. The variable domain in full, completed from reference TRBV28 and TRBJ1-3, reads DVKVTQSSRYLVKRTGEKVFLECVQDMDHENMFWYRQDPGLGLRLIYFSYDVKMKEKGDIPEGYSVSREKKERFSLILESASTNQTSMYLCASSLVAGGLSGNTIYFGEGSWLTVV.

The chain joins TRBV19 to TRBJ1-5, with 10 bases fitting TRBD1. V lost 5 bases to trimming and J lost 2 bases; unmatched junction nucleotides: 12. This CDR3 contains 18 residues. Germline lookup yields CDR1 LNHDA and CDR2 SQIVND (reference sequence). The CDR3: CASSPGTGAFLGNQPQHF. The CDR3, as DNA: TGTGCCAGTAGTCCCGGGACAGGGGCTTTTTTGGGCAATCAGCCCCAGCATTTT.

The rearrangement links TRBV5-1 to TRBJ2-7; D call uncertain. V shed 0 bases and J shed 1 base, with 8 bases lying between them. Germline lookup yields CDR1 SGHRS and CDR2 YFSETQ. This CDR3 spans 14 amino acids. The CDR3 sequence is CASSLEAVSYEQYF. CDR3 nucleotides: TGCGCCAGCAGCTTGGAGGCGGTTTCCTACGAGCAGTACTTC.

This clone came up a few times. V is TRBV14 and J is TRBJ2-7, with TRBD2 as a possible D gene (6 bases). Germline CDR1 SGHDN, CDR2 FVKESK. The CDR3 spans 15 residues. Trimming took 3 bases from V and 1 from J, leaving 13 bases between them. CDR3 DNA: TGTGCCAGCAGCCAGGGACGACTAGGTTCCTACGAGCAGTACTTC. This codes for CASSQGRLGSYEQYF.

J is TRBJ2-7 and V is TRBV2; 7 nucleotides line up with TRBD2. The CDR3 length is 13 residues. Germline V lookup: CDR1 SNHLY, CDR2 FYNNEI. V dropped 8 bases and J dropped 5; count of bases not matched to a gene: 9. This chain's CDR3 is CASLGSGKDEQYF. CDR3 nucleotides: TGTGCCAGCTTAGGAAGCGGGAAGGACGAGCAGTACTTC.